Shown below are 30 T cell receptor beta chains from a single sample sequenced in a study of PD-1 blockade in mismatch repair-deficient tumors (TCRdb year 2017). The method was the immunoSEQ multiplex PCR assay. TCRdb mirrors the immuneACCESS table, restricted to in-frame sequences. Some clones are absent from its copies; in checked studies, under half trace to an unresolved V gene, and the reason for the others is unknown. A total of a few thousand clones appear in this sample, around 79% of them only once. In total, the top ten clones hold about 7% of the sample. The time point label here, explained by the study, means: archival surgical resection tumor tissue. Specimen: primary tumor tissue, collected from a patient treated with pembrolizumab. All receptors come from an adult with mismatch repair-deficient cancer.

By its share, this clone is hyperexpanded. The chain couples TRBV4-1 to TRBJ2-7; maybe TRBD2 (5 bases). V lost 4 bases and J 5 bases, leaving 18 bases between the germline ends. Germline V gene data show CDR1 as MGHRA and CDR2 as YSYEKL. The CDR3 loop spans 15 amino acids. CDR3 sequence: CASSRQDEGGDEQYF. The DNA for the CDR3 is TGCGCCAGCAGCCGACAAGACGAGGGTGGTGACGAGCAGTACTTC.

CDR3 region: CAWSPGGPEAFF. For the CDR3, the DNA is TGTGCCTGGAGTCCTGGCGGCCCTGAAGCTTTCTTT. The chain recombines TRBV30 with TRBJ1-1; D is unresolved. This CDR3 is built from 12 residues. The germline V and J ends were trimmed by 2 bases and 6 bases, with 10 bases remaining between them. The germline gives CDR1 GTSNPN, CDR2 SVGIG (reference sequence).

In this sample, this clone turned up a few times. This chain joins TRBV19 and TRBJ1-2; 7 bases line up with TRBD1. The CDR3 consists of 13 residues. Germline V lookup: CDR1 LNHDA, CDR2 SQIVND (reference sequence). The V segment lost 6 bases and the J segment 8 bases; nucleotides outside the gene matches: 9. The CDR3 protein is CASRPDRDQGYTF. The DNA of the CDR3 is TGTGCCAGTAGGCCCGACAGGGATCAGGGCTACACCTTC.

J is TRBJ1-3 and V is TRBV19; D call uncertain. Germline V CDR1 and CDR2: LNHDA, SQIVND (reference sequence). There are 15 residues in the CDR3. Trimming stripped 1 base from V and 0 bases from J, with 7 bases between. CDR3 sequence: CASSIGYSSGNTIYF. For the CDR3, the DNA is TGTGCCAGTAGTATAGGCTACAGCTCTGGAAACACCATATATTTT.

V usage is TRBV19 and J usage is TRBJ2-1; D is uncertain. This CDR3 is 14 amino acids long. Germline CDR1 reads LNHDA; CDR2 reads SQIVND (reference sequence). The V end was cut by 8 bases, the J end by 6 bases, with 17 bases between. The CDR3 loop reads CASPPPPFGNEQFF. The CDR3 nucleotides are TGTGCCAGTCCGCCCCCCCCCTTCGGCAATGAGCAGTTCTTC.

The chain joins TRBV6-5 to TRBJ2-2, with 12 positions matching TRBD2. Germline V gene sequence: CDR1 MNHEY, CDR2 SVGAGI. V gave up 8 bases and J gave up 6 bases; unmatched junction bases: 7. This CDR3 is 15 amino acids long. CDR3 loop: CASGSTSGSAGELFF. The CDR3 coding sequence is TGTGCCAGCGGTTCGACTAGCGGGAGCGCCGGGGAGCTGTTTTTT.

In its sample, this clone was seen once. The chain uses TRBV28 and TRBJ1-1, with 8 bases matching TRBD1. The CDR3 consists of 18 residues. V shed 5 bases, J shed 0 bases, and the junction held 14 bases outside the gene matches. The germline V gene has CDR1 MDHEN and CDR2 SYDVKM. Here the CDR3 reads CASSPLLQGERMNTEAFF. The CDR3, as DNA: TGTGCCAGCAGTCCCCTACTACAGGGGGAGAGAATGAACACTGAAGCTTTCTTT.

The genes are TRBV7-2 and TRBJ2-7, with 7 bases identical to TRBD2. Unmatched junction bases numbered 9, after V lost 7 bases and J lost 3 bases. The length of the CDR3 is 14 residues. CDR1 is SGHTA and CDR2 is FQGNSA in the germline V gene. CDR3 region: CASTTNGGVYEQYF. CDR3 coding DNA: TGTGCCAGCACCACAAATGGGGGGGTCTACGAGCAGTACTTC.

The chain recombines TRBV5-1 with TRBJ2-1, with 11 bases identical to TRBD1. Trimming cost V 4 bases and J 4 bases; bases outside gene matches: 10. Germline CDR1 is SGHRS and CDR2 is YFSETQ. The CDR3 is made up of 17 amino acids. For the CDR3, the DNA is TGCGCCAGCAGCCCCAACGCAGGGACAGGGGGTTACAATGAGCAGTTCTTC. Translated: CASSPNAGTGGYNEQFF.

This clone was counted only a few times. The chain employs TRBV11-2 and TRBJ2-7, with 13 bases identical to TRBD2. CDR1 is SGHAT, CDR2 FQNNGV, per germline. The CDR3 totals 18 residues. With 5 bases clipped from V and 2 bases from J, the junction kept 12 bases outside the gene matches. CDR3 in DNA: TGTGCCAGCAGCCTTGGACTAGCGGGAGTAGCCATAACCTACGAGCAGTACTTC. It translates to CASSLGLAGVAITYEQYF.

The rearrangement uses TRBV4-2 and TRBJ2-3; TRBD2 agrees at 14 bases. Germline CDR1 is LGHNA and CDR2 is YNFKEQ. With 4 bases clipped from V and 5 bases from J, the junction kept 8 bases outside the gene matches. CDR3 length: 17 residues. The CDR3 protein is CASSLGTSGSGGDTQYF. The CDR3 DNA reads TGTGCCAGCAGCCTTGGGACTAGCGGGAGTGGGGGAGATACGCAGTATTTT.

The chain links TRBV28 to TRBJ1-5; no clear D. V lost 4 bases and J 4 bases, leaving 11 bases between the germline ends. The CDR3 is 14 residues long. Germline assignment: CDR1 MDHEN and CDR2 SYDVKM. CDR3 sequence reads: CASSSLSPNQPQHF. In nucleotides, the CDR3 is TGTGCCAGCAGTTCCTTGTCCCCTAATCAGCCCCAGCATTTT.

The CDR3 spells CASSGNRGSGNTIYF. The CDR3 DNA sequence: TGCGCCAGCAGTGGGAACAGGGGTTCGGGAAACACCATATATTTT. The chain recombines TRBV10-1 with TRBJ1-3; 7 nucleotides agree with TRBD1. Trimming at V came to 4 bases and at J to 4 bases, leaving 7 bases not matched to a gene. The germline gives CDR1 WNHNN, CDR2 SYGVQD (reference sequence). CDR3 length equals 15 residues.

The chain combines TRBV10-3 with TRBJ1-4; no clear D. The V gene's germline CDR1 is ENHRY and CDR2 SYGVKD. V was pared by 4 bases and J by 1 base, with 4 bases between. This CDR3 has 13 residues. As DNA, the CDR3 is TGTGCCATCAGTGGAGGAACTAATGAAAAACTGTTTTTT. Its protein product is CAISGGTNEKLFF.

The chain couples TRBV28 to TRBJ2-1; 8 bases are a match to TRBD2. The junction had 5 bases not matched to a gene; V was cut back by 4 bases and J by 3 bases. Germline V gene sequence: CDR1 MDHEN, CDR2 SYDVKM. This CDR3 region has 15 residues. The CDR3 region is CASSWSGRLYNEQFF. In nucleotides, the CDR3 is TGTGCCAGCAGTTGGAGCGGGAGACTCTACAATGAGCAGTTCTTC.

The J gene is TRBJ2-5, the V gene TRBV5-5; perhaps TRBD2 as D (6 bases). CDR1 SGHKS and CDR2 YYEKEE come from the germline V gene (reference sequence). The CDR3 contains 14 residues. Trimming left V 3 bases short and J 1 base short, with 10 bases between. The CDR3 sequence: CASSWDSVQETQYF. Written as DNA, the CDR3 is TGTGCCAGCAGCTGGGACTCCGTCCAAGAGACCCAGTACTTC. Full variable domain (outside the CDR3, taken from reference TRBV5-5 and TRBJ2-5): DAGVTQSPTHLIKTRGQQVTLRCSPISGHKSVSWYQQVLGQGPQFIFQYYEKEERGRGNFPDRFSARQFPNYSSELNVNALLLGDSALYLCASSWDSVQETQYFGPGTRLLVL.

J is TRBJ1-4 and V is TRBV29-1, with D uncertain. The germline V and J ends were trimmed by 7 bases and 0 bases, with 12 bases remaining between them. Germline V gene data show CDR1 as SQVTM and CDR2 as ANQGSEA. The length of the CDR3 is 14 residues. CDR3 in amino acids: CSALSHTTNEKLFF. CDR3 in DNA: TGCAGCGCCCTCTCCCACACAACTAATGAAAAACTGTTTTTT.

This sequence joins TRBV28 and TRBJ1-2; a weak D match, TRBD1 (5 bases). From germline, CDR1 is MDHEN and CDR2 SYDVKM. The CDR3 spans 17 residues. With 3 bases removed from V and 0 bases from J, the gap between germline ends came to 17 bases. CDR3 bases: TGTGCCAGCAGTTTGGGAACGAAGGGGCTGGCTAACTATGGCTACACCTTC. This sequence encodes CASSLGTKGLANYGYTF.

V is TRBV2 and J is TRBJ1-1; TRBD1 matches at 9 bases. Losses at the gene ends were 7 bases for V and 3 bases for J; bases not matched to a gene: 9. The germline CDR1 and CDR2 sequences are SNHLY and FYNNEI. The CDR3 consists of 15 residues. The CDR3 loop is CASKGQGKGDTEAFF. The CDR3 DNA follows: TGTGCCAGCAAAGGACAGGGGAAAGGAGACACTGAAGCTTTCTTT.

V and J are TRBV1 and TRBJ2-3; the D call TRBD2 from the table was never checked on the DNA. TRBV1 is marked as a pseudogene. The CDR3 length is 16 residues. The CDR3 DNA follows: TGCACCAGCAGCCAAGATGGGGGGGCGAGCACAGATACGCAGTATTTT. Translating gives CTSSQDGGASTDTQYF.

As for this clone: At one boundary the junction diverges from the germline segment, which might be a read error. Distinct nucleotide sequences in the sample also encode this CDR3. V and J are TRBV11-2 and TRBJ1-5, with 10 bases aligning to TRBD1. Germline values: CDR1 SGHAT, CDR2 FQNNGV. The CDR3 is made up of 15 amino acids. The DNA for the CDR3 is TGTGCCAGCAGCCCGACAGGGGGCGGGGATCAGCCCCAACATTTT. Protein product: CASSPTGGGDQPQHF.

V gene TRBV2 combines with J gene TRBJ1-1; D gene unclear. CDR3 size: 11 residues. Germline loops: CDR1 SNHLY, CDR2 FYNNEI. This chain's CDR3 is CARQANTEAFF. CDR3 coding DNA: TGTGCTCGGCAGGCGAACACTGAAGCTTTCTTT. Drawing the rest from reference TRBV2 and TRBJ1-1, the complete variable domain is EPEVTQTPSHQVTQMGQEVILRCVPISNHLYFYWYRQILGQKVEFLVSFYNNEISEKSEIFDDQFSVERPDGSNFTLKIRSTKLEDSAMYFCARQANTEAFFGQGTRLTVV.

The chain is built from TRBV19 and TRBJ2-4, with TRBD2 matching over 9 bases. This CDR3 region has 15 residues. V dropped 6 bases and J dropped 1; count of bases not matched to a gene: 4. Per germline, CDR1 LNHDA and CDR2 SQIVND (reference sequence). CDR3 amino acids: CASSHLAGAKNIQYF. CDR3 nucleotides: TGTGCCAGTAGCCATCTAGCGGGGGCCAAAAACATTCAGTACTTC.

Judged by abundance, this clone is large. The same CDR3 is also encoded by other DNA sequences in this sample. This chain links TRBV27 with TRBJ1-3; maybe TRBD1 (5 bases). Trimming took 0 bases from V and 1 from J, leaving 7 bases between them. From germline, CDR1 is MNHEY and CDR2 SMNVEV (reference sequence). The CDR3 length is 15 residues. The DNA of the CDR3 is TGTGCCAGCAGTTTATCGGGGGGTTCTGGAAACACCATATATTTT. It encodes CASSLSGGSGNTIYF.

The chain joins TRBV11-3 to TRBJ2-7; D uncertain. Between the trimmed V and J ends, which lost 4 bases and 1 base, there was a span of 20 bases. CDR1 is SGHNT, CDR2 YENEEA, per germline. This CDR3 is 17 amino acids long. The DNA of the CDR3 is TGTGCCAGCAGCTCCGGCCCGGTGGGCTACGAATCCTACGAGCAGTACTTC. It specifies CASSSGPVGYESYEQYF.

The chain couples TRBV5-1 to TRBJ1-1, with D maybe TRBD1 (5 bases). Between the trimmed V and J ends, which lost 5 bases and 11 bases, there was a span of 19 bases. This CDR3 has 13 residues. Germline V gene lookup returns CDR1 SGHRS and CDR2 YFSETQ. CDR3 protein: CASRGQDLLGAFF. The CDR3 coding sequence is TGCGCCAGCAGGGGGCAGGACCTCCTAGGGGCTTTCTTT. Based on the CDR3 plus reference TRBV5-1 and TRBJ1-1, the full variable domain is KAGVTQTPRYLIKTRGQQVTLSCSPISGHRSVSWYQQTPGQGLQFLFEYFSETQRNKGNFPGRFSGRQFSNSRSEMNVSTLELGDSALYLCASRGQDLLGAFFGQGTRLTVV.

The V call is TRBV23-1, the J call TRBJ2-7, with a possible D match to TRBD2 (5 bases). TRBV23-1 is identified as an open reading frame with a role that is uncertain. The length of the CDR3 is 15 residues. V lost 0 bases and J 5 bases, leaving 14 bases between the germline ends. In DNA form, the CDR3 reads TGCGCCAGCAGTCAATCTTCTAGCAGGAGCCACGAGCAGTACTTC. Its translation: CASSQSSSRSHEQYF.

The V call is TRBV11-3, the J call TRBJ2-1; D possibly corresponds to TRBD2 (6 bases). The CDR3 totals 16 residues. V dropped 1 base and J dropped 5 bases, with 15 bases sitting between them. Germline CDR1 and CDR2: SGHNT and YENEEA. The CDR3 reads CASSLGFTRGNNEQFF. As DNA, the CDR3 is TGTGCCAGCAGCTTAGGGTTTACGCGGGGAAACAATGAGCAGTTCTTC.

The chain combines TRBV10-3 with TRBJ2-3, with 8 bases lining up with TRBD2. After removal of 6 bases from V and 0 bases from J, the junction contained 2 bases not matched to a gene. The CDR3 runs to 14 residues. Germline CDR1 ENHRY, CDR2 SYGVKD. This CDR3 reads CAIRASGSTDTQYF. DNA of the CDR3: TGTGCCATCAGGGCTAGCGGGAGCACAGATACGCAGTATTTT.

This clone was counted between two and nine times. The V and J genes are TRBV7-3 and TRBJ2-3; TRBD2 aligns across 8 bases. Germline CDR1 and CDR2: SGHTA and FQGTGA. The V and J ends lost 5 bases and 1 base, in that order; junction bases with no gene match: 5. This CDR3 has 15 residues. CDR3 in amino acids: CASSPISGGTDTQYF. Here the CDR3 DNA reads TGTGCCAGCAGCCCAATTAGCGGGGGCACAGATACGCAGTATTTT.